Included here is one TCR beta chain sequence, with context. Its antigen is not known. This CDR3 comprises 14 residues. Per the germline V gene, CDR1 is MDHEN and CDR2 is SYDVKM. Trimming removed 4 bases at V and 2 bases at J, with 12 bases between. The record originates from a study of CD8 T cells in ankylosing spondylitis. Overall study results and limits: Characteristic of ankylosing spondylitis blood, it appeared, was a TCR beta motif comprising about eight highly homologous variants.

Library preparation for TCR beta used quantitative 5'-RACE with molecular barcodes. MiXCR, applied by TCRdb to the 5' RACE reads, yields one record per CDR3 protein. The data contain some 800,000 distinct CDR3 sequences, 12% of them seen just once; the ten biggest clones take up around 0.51%. The specimen sequenced was blood, either unsorted or a sorted T cell fraction (not recorded which). The V call is TRBV28, the J call TRBJ2-7; no firm D call. This clonotype originated in a male donor with ankylosing spondylitis. The CDR3 region is CASSSLRSTYEQYF. The CDR3 DNA sequence: TGTGCCAGCAGTTCACTGAGGAGCACCTACGAGCAGTACTTC.